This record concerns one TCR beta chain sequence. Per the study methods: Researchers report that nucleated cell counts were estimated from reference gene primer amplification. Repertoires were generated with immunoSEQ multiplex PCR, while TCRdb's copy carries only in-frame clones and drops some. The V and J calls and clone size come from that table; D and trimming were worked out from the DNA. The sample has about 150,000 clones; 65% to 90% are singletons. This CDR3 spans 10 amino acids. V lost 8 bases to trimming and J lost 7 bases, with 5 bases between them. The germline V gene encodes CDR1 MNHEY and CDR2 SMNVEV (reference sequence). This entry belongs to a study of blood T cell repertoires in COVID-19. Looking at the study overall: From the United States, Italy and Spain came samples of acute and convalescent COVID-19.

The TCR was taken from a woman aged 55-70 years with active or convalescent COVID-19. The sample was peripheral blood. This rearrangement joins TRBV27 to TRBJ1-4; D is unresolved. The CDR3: CASGGEKLFF. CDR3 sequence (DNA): TGTGCCAGCGGAGGTGAAAAACTGTTTTTT.